The rows below give T cell receptor beta chains drawn from one sample of a study of cytomegalovirus exposure and HLA in healthy donors. Sequencing was performed with immunoSEQ multiplex PCR; in TCRdb, only in-frame clones are kept and a portion is missing. The sample records about 120,000 clones, over 75% being singletons. The sequenced sample consisted of PBMCs. These receptors all come from a man aged 18 to 29 in good health and CMV-seropositive. Both conserved end residues are part of each CDR3. The D gene is left open where the match is weak. Expanded clones get a size class; other rows say once, few or many, or leave the size out.

clone_size: NA; d_call: NA; j_call: TRBJ1-1; v_call: TRBV6-1; cdr3_nt: TGTGCCAGCAGTGGTGGGCGTCTCACTGAAGCTTTCTTT; cdr3_aa: CASSGGRLTEAFF
clone_size: once; d_call: NA; j_call: TRBJ2-7; v_call: TRBV27; cdr3_nt: TGTGCCAGCAGTTTTGTGGCAGCCTACGAGCAGTACTTC; cdr3_aa: CASSFVAAYEQYF
clone_size: NA; d_call: NA; j_call: TRBJ2-2; v_call: TRBV5-4; cdr3_nt: TGTGCCAGCAGCTTGGGTTCGGGGGAGCTGTTTTTT; cdr3_aa: CASSLGSGELFF
clone_size: NA; d_call: TRBD2; j_call: TRBJ2-5; v_call: TRBV30; cdr3_nt: TGTGCCTGGAGTGTCTATGGTAGCGGGACCCAAGAGACCCAGTACTTC; cdr3_aa: CAWSVYGSGTQETQYF
clone_size: NA; d_call: TRBD1; j_call: TRBJ2-6; v_call: TRBV7-9; cdr3_nt: TGTGCCAGCATCCTTACGGGACAGGTCAACTCTGGGGCCAACGTCCTGACTTTC; cdr3_aa: CASILTGQVNSGANVLTF
clone_size: NA; d_call: TRBD1; j_call: TRBJ2-6; v_call: TRBV5-1; cdr3_nt: TGCGCCAGCAGCTACAGGGGTAGCTCTGGGGCCAACGTCCTGACTTTC; cdr3_aa: CASSYRGSSGANVLTF
clone_size: NA; d_call: NA; j_call: TRBJ1-1; v_call: TRBV30; cdr3_nt: TGTGCCTGGAGTGTACTACGGCAGCGGGTCAAGACTGAAGCTTTCTTT; cdr3_aa: CAWSVLRQRVKTEAFF
clone_size: NA; d_call: NA; j_call: TRBJ1-1; v_call: TRBV28; cdr3_nt: TGTGCCAGCAGTTTAATCAGGTCGAACACTGAAGCTTTCTTT; cdr3_aa: CASSLIRSNTEAFF
clone_size: NA; d_call: NA; j_call: TRBJ2-7; v_call: TRBV6-5; cdr3_nt: TGTGCCAGCAGTTACTCGCGGACAGTCTCCTACGAGCAGTACTTC; cdr3_aa: CASSYSRTVSYEQYF
clone_size: NA; d_call: TRBD1; j_call: TRBJ1-1; v_call: TRBV12-5; cdr3_nt: TGTGCTAGTGGTTTGAACCCGACAGGGGGGACTGAAGCTTTCTTT; cdr3_aa: CASGLNPTGGTEAFF
clone_size: NA; d_call: TRBD2; j_call: TRBJ2-3; v_call: TRBV20-1; cdr3_nt: TGCAGTGCTGCGGGACTATCAAGAGTGGATTTT; cdr3_aa: CSAAGLSRVDF
clone_size: NA; d_call: TRBD1; j_call: TRBJ1-1; v_call: TRBV19; cdr3_nt: TGTGCCAGTACCGGACAGGGGGACACTGAAGCTTTCTTT; cdr3_aa: CASTGQGDTEAFF
clone_size: NA; d_call: TRBD2; j_call: TRBJ2-1; v_call: TRBV5-6; cdr3_nt: TGTGCCAGCAGCTTTATTGTGGGGGGGTCCAATGAGCAGTTCTTC; cdr3_aa: CASSFIVGGSNEQFF
clone_size: NA; d_call: NA; j_call: TRBJ2-7; v_call: TRBV13; cdr3_nt: TGTGCCAGCAGCCCGGGGGTCAGCGAGCAGTACTTC; cdr3_aa: CASSPGVSEQYF
clone_size: NA; d_call: NA; j_call: TRBJ2-7; v_call: TRBV9; cdr3_nt: TGTGCCAGCAGCCCCCGCCCGCAGTCGGGCGAGCAGTACTTC; cdr3_aa: CASSPRPQSGEQYF
clone_size: NA; d_call: NA; j_call: TRBJ2-1; v_call: TRBV18; cdr3_nt: TGTGCCAGCTCACAACAGAGCAACTCCTACAATGAGCAGTTCTTC; cdr3_aa: CASSQQSNSYNEQFF
clone_size: NA; d_call: NA; j_call: TRBJ2-1; v_call: TRBV4-1; cdr3_nt: TGCGCCAGCAGCCAGGCACGGGGGATTACCTACAATGAGCAGTTCTTC; cdr3_aa: CASSQARGITYNEQFF
clone_size: NA; d_call: TRBD1; j_call: TRBJ1-1; v_call: TRBV11-2; cdr3_nt: TGTGCCAGCAGTGCGGGGACAGCGAACACTGAAGCTTTCTTT; cdr3_aa: CASSAGTANTEAFF
clone_size: NA; d_call: TRBD1; j_call: TRBJ1-1; v_call: TRBV29-1; cdr3_nt: TGCAGCGTCAACCGACAGGGTGGGTTCACTGAAGCTTTCTTT; cdr3_aa: CSVNRQGGFTEAFF
clone_size: once; d_call: NA; j_call: TRBJ2-3; v_call: TRBV14; cdr3_nt: TGTGCCAGCAGCCAAGGGACAGAAAGCACAGATACGCAGTATTTT; cdr3_aa: CASSQGTESTDTQYF
clone_size: NA; d_call: NA; j_call: TRBJ1-1; v_call: TRBV28; cdr3_nt: TGTGCCAGCAGTATGGGGGGGGACACTGAAGCTTTCTTT; cdr3_aa: CASSMGGDTEAFF
clone_size: NA; d_call: NA; j_call: TRBJ1-1; v_call: TRBV30; cdr3_nt: TGTGCCTGGAGTATTGGGCTCAACACTGAAGCTTTCTTT; cdr3_aa: CAWSIGLNTEAFF
clone_size: NA; d_call: TRBD1; j_call: TRBJ1-2; v_call: TRBV5-4; cdr3_nt: TGTGCCAGCAGCCCTATGCCAGTTGGGACAGGGGACCTGGACTTC; cdr3_aa: CASSPMPVGTGDLDF
clone_size: NA; d_call: NA; j_call: TRBJ1-4; v_call: TRBV28; cdr3_nt: TGTGCCAGCAGTTCCCTCGACAGTGCTACGGAAAAACTGTTTTTT; cdr3_aa: CASSSLDSATEKLFF
clone_size: NA; d_call: NA; j_call: TRBJ2-1; v_call: TRBV5-1; cdr3_nt: TGCGCCAGCAGCTTGGGTTCGGGGGACAATGAGCAGTTCTTC; cdr3_aa: CASSLGSGDNEQFF
clone_size: NA; d_call: TRBD2; j_call: TRBJ2-1; v_call: TRBV2; cdr3_nt: TGTGCCAGCAGCGGTACTAGCGGGACCTCAGTTCATACATCGTACAATGAGCAGTTCTTC; cdr3_aa: CASSGTSGTSVHTSYNEQFF
clone_size: NA; d_call: NA; j_call: TRBJ1-4; v_call: TRBV5-1; cdr3_nt: TGCGCCAGCAGCGTGAGCACCGGTAATGAAAAACTGTTTTTT; cdr3_aa: CASSVSTGNEKLFF
clone_size: NA; d_call: TRBD1; j_call: TRBJ1-1; v_call: TRBV18; cdr3_nt: TGTGCCAGCTCACCACGGACAGGGGGCTTGAACACTGAAGCTTTCTTT; cdr3_aa: CASSPRTGGLNTEAFF
clone_size: once; d_call: NA; j_call: TRBJ2-5; v_call: TRBV19; cdr3_nt: TGTGCCAGTAGTATGAGGCTTGAGGAGACCCAGTACTTC; cdr3_aa: CASSMRLEETQYF
clone_size: NA; d_call: TRBD2; j_call: TRBJ2-1; v_call: TRBV5-1; cdr3_nt: TGCGCCAGCAGCCAGACTAGCGGGAGATGGAGTGAGCAGTTCTTC; cdr3_aa: CASSQTSGRWSEQFF
clone_size: NA; d_call: TRBD1; j_call: TRBJ1-2; v_call: TRBV27; cdr3_nt: TGTGCCAGCAGTTTAAGGCCGACAGGGAATGGCTACACCTTC; cdr3_aa: CASSLRPTGNGYTF
clone_size: NA; d_call: TRBD1; j_call: TRBJ1-4; v_call: TRBV9; cdr3_nt: TGTGCCAGCAGCGCCGACAGGGGTACTAATGAAAAACTGTTTTTT; cdr3_aa: CASSADRGTNEKLFF
clone_size: few; d_call: TRBD1; j_call: TRBJ1-1; v_call: TRBV11-2; cdr3_nt: TGTGCCAGCAGCTGGGACAGGGGGAACACTGAAGCTTTCTTT; cdr3_aa: CASSWDRGNTEAFF
clone_size: NA; d_call: TRBD2; j_call: TRBJ2-2; v_call: TRBV5-4; cdr3_nt: TGTGCCAGCAGCATTAGCGGGGTTGGCGGGGAGCTGTTTTTT; cdr3_aa: CASSISGVGGELFF
clone_size: NA; d_call: TRBD2; j_call: TRBJ2-7; v_call: TRBV19; cdr3_nt: TGTGCCAGTAGTATTGTGGCTAGCGGGAGTCGGTACGAGCAGTACTTC; cdr3_aa: CASSIVASGSRYEQYF
clone_size: NA; d_call: TRBD1; j_call: TRBJ1-5; v_call: TRBV7-2; cdr3_nt: TGTGCCAGCAGCTTAGATTCGGCGGGACAGTATAGCAATCAGCCCCAGCATTTT; cdr3_aa: CASSLDSAGQYSNQPQHF
clone_size: NA; d_call: TRBD1; j_call: TRBJ1-2; v_call: TRBV5-8; cdr3_nt: TGTGCCAGCAGCGTAAAAGCGGGACGGGACAGGGGATCCTATGGCTACACCTTC; cdr3_aa: CASSVKAGRDRGSYGYTF
clone_size: NA; d_call: NA; j_call: TRBJ1-4; v_call: TRBV4-1; cdr3_nt: TGCGCCAGCAGCCCAGGGATAGCAACTAATGAAAAACTGTTTTTT; cdr3_aa: CASSPGIATNEKLFF
clone_size: NA; d_call: NA; j_call: TRBJ1-1; v_call: TRBV5-6; cdr3_nt: TGTGCCAGCAGCTTGACAGGGACAAACACTGAAGCTTTCTTT; cdr3_aa: CASSLTGTNTEAFF
clone_size: NA; d_call: TRBD1; j_call: TRBJ2-7; v_call: TRBV6-1; cdr3_nt: TGTGCCAGCAGATGGGACAGAGCCTCATCCAACGAGCAGTACTTC; cdr3_aa: CASRWDRASSNEQYF
clone_size: NA; d_call: TRBD2; j_call: TRBJ2-3; v_call: TRBV25-1; cdr3_nt: TGTGCCAGCAGTGACCCGGGGGGGGCAGATACGCAGTATTTT; cdr3_aa: CASSDPGGADTQYF
clone_size: NA; d_call: TRBD1; j_call: TRBJ2-5; v_call: TRBV5-6; cdr3_nt: TGTGCCAGCAGCTTTATGACAGGGGAAGAGACCCAGTACTTC; cdr3_aa: CASSFMTGEETQYF
clone_size: once; d_call: NA; j_call: TRBJ2-7; v_call: TRBV6-5; cdr3_nt: TGTGCCAGCAGTTATCTTAGCTCCTACGAGCAGTACTTC; cdr3_aa: CASSYLSSYEQYF
clone_size: once; d_call: NA; j_call: TRBJ1-2; v_call: TRBV6-5; cdr3_nt: TGTGCCAGCAGTTCCATACTGACAGCGAACTATGGCTACACCTTC; cdr3_aa: CASSSILTANYGYTF
clone_size: NA; d_call: TRBD1; j_call: TRBJ1-1; v_call: TRBV27; cdr3_nt: TGTGCCAGCAGTGGACAGGGGGCTACGGAGAACACTGAAGCTTTCTTT; cdr3_aa: CASSGQGATENTEAFF
clone_size: NA; d_call: NA; j_call: TRBJ1-6; v_call: TRBV27; cdr3_nt: TGTGCCAGCAGTTTTCTAAGGGGTCCCCTCCACTTT; cdr3_aa: CASSFLRGPLHF
clone_size: NA; d_call: TRBD1; j_call: TRBJ1-2; v_call: TRBV28; cdr3_nt: TGTGCCATCGACGGGACAGGGATTGGCTACACCTTC; cdr3_aa: CAIDGTGIGYTF
clone_size: NA; d_call: NA; j_call: TRBJ1-5; v_call: TRBV7-2; cdr3_nt: TGTGCCAGCAGCCCCTCGACAGATTATCAGCCCCAGCATTTT; cdr3_aa: CASSPSTDYQPQHF
clone_size: few; d_call: TRBD1; j_call: TRBJ2-5; v_call: TRBV28; cdr3_nt: TGTGCCAGCAGTCTCCTCCGGACAGGTCTTCAAGAGACCCAGTACTTC; cdr3_aa: CASSLLRTGLQETQYF
clone_size: NA; d_call: NA; j_call: TRBJ2-7; v_call: TRBV5-4; cdr3_nt: TGTGCCAGCAGCCCCCCAGGACAGGGAGGGAGTGGGCGGTACGAGCAGTACTTC; cdr3_aa: CASSPPGQGGSGRYEQYF
clone_size: once; d_call: NA; j_call: TRBJ1-1; v_call: TRBV5-4; cdr3_nt: TGTGCCAGCAGCTTGGAAGGCGGGACTGAAGCTTTCTTT; cdr3_aa: CASSLEGGTEAFF
clone_size: NA; d_call: NA; j_call: TRBJ2-7; v_call: TRBV12-2; cdr3_nt: TGTGCAAGTCGCTTAATTAAGGGGACAGGGCACTACGAGCAGTACTTC; cdr3_aa: CASRLIKGTGHYEQYF
clone_size: NA; d_call: TRBD1; j_call: TRBJ1-2; v_call: TRBV6-4; cdr3_nt: TGTGCCAGCAGTGTGACAGGGACTGCTGGCTCCGGCTACACCTTC; cdr3_aa: CASSVTGTAGSGYTF
clone_size: once; d_call: NA; j_call: TRBJ2-3; v_call: TRBV28; cdr3_nt: TGTGCCAGCAGATCCTACGGGGGGCCAGATACGCAGTATTTT; cdr3_aa: CASRSYGGPDTQYF
clone_size: NA; d_call: NA; j_call: TRBJ2-1; v_call: TRBV11-2; cdr3_nt: TGTGCCAGCAGCTTAGATAGAACTAGAGAGCAGTTCTTC; cdr3_aa: CASSLDRTREQFF
clone_size: NA; d_call: NA; j_call: TRBJ1-1; v_call: TRBV5-1; cdr3_nt: TGCGCCAGCAGGACCTTAGGGGAATCGAACACTGAAGCTTTCTTT; cdr3_aa: CASRTLGESNTEAFF
clone_size: NA; d_call: NA; j_call: TRBJ1-5; v_call: TRBV5-4; cdr3_nt: TGTGCCAGCAGCCCAGGGGTTATCAGGGGCAGGCAGCCCCAGCATTTT; cdr3_aa: CASSPGVIRGRQPQHF
clone_size: NA; d_call: NA; j_call: TRBJ1-3; v_call: TRBV5-4; cdr3_nt: TGTGCCAGCAGCGCGCTCGGAGGTGGCTACGGTGGAAACACCATATATTTT; cdr3_aa: CASSALGGGYGGNTIYF
clone_size: NA; d_call: TRBD1; j_call: TRBJ2-1; v_call: TRBV5-1; cdr3_nt: TGCGCCAGCAGCTTGGGACAGGGTAATGAGCAGTTCTTC; cdr3_aa: CASSLGQGNEQFF
clone_size: NA; d_call: NA; j_call: TRBJ2-5; v_call: TRBV9; cdr3_nt: TGTGCCAGCAGCCAAGAGTTCGGGGAGGAGACCCAGTACTTC; cdr3_aa: CASSQEFGEETQYF